Described below is a single TCR beta chain sequence and its context. As yet, its antigen is unknown. Gene names refer to mouse genes. Sequencing ends 1 residue short of the CDR3 end; the germline J gene provides the rest. Data came from immunoSEQ multiplex PCR; TCRdb stores just in-frame clones and leaves some out. The sample has roughly 6,800 clones, roughly 47% seen once; the top ten hold around 4.7%. Sample time point: mouse harvest day 7 after allogeneic transplant. Tail vein injection delivered 10^7 T-cell-depleted bone marrow cells and 10^6 splenic CD5+ T cells. Tissues came from B6→BALB/c major-mismatch GVHD mice at day 7 or 14. This record belongs to a study of tissue T cells after allogeneic stem cell transplantation. Overall study results and limits: Across patients, clones rarely overlapped, yet motif clusters were shared tissue-specifically. Anatomically similar tissues had similar TCR repertoires within each patient.

Per the germline V gene, CDR1 is SNHLY and CDR2 is FYNGKV (reference sequence). CDR3 length: 13 residues. V was trimmed by 1 base and J by 3 bases, leaving 6 bases between them. This chain joins TRBV3 and TRBJ1-2, with D perhaps matching TRBD1 (5 bases). The sequence came from a female BALB/c mouse given C57BL/6 T cells with graft-versus-host disease after an allogeneic hematopoietic cell transplant. Sample: gut tissue. The CDR3 bases that were read are TGTGCCAGCAGCTTAGTGGGGGACTCCGACTACACC. Translated, it gives CASSLVGDSDYT. The whole CDR3 protein is CASSLVGDSDYTF.